This TCR beta chain was sequenced during a study of immune evolution from preneoplasia to lung adenocarcinoma. The data were produced by immunoSEQ multiplex PCR, yet TCRdb's version contains in-frame clones alone and is incomplete. The data show some 8,200 clones, with over 80% seen just once and 2.5% to 3% held by the top ten. Trimming removed 3 bases at V and 6 bases at J, with 16 bases between. CDR1 is SGHAT, CDR2 FQDESV, per germline (reference sequence). The length of the CDR3 is 15 residues. H&E slides confirmed each diagnosis, reviewed by two pathologists independently. Premalignant or tumor cells were enriched by macro-dissection after pathologic assessment.

The chain is built from TRBV11-1 and TRBJ2-3, with D possibly TRBD2 on 7 matching bases. What was sequenced was FFPE minimally invasive lung adenocarcinoma tissue. This clonotype was sampled from a person between 65 and 79 years old with lung adenocarcinoma. The chain's CDR3 is CASSFRGALLDTQYF. CDR3 nucleotide sequence: TGTGCCAGCAGCTTCCGGGGGGCACTTTTGGATACGCAGTATTTT.